Described below is a single TCR beta chain sequence and its context. No antigen is known for it. This CDR3 is also generated by other DNA sequences in the sample. As every portion of the isolated RNA was reverse transcribed, the sequencing read expressed TCRB transcripts. Sequencing was performed with immunoSEQ multiplex PCR; in TCRdb, only in-frame clones are kept and a portion is missing. The sample holds 240,000 or so clones, roughly two thirds seen once. The sample comes from a study of beta chain features in type 1 diabetes. Overall study context: All samples together contributed 107,917,701 sorted cells for examination. Whole-study results and caveats: There was a moderate but significant shortening of TCRB CDR3s in all four CD4+ subsets of Type 1 diabetes patients. TCRB rearrangement may or may not be influenced by HLA type; here this remained unresolved.

The CDR3 has 13 amino acids. The V segment lost 4 bases and the J segment 2 bases; nucleotides outside the gene matches: 3. Per germline, CDR1 SQVTM and CDR2 ANQGSEA. The sequenced sample was naive CD4+ T cells from blood. The chain recombines TRBV29-1 with TRBJ2-3; the match to TRBD2 covers 7 bases. This TCR derives from a man aged 30 to 39 in good health. The CDR3 sequence is CSVAGRHTDTQYF. In DNA form, the CDR3 reads TGCAGCGTTGCCGGGAGGCACACAGATACGCAGTATTTT.